This T cell receptor (beta chain) was sequenced for a study of T-cell reconstitution after alpha-beta-depleted transplantation in children listed by TCRdb under 2016. Background on the whole study: Using TCR repertoire profiling, the study quantitatively followed how T-cell immune reconstitution unfolded in children after TCRalphabeta/CD19-depleted allogeneic hematopoietic cell transplantation.

Library preparation was by PCR. Reads for this sample came from an Illumina HiSeq 2500. TCR library preparation used molecular barcoding, with unique molecular identifiers applied to normalize quantification of the TCRbeta repertoire. TCRdb redid the processing of the public reads, applying fastp at Q25 and MiXCR, and retained in-frame beta chains. Rows merge per CDR3 protein into single entries with the most common DNA and genes. The sample records about 1,000,000 distinct CDR3 sequences, roughly 31% of which are singletons. The ten most abundant clones make up 25% to 35% of the sample. This specimen's treatment or condition label, interpreted: allogeneic hematopoietic cell transplantation with graft depleted of TCRalphabeta T cells and CD19 B cells. TCRalphabeta/CD19-depleted allogeneic hematopoietic cell grafts were given to the transplant recipients, all of whom were children. Broader findings and caveats from the paper: Hyperexpanded clone frequencies declined over subsequent months; after one year, T-cell counts and TCRbeta diversity were mostly attributed to newly produced T cells. In some patients, the high TCRbeta diversity seen at day 60 was put down to recipient T cells and intrathymic progenitors that had survived conditioning. Apparently early alphabetaT-cell count recovery about two months after transplant reportedly relied on only several hundred rapidly expanded clones derived from non-depleted graft cells.

Turning to this clonotype: Its antigen remains undetermined. The record has no base qualities; no much larger clone is one base away.

Looking up the germline V gene yields CDR1 SQVTM and CDR2 ANQGSEA. CDR3 length: 12 amino acids, cysteine to phenylalanine. Kept here is only the CDR3 DNA, which spans 36 bases and is read in frame from base 1. The V and J ends are trimmed by 2 bases and 7 bases, leaving 11 bases between them. The chain links TRBV29-1 with TRBJ1-2; the D gene is perhaps TRBD1, on 6 matching bases. This clonotype was obtained from a boy in the first two years of life who had a stem cell transplant for SCID, so the T cells may come from the graft donor. The specimen comprised PBMCs, mostly from graft donor cells, sampled 360 days after TCRalphabeta/CD19-depleted stem cell transplant. Here the CDR3 is given as CSVERGPSGYTF. The DNA reads as follows: TGCAGCGTTGAACGGGGGCCAAGTGGCTACACCTTC.